Below, 10 T cell receptor beta chains from the same sample are listed, as sequenced in a study of response to subunit inactivated influenza vaccine. TCRdb passed the RT-PCR reads through MiXCR, listing each CDR3 protein once. This table has 800,000 or so distinct CDR3 sequences, about 20% appearing once. The source material was PBMCs from blood, sampled 5 days after vaccination. Every receptor here comes from a man aged 45 to 65 who received an inactivated influenza vaccine.

This chain joins TRBV5-1 and TRBJ1-1, with 9 bases lining up with TRBD1. With V trimmed by 4 bases and J by 7 bases, 5 bases remained unmatched. Germline V gives CDR1 SGHRS, CDR2 YFSETQ. The length of the CDR3 is 13 residues. The CDR3 coding sequence is TGCGCCAGCAGCCCCGGGACAGGGCTTGAAGCTTTCTTT. It yields the protein CASSPGTGLEAFF.

This clonotype was detected a few times. The CDR3: CASSTPGLFNEQFF. DNA for the CDR3: TGTGCCAGCAGCACACCGGGACTATTCAATGAGCAGTTCTTC. The V call is TRBV7-6, the J call TRBJ2-1, with 7 bases matching TRBD2. Germline loops: CDR1 SGHVS, CDR2 FNYEAQ. The CDR3 totals 14 residues. With 5 bases clipped from V and 6 bases from J, the junction kept 7 bases outside the gene matches.

This clonotype was counted ten times or more. The rearrangement links TRBV5-1 to TRBJ2-1, with D perhaps given as TRBD1 or TRBD2 (5 bases each). The ends were cut back, 4 bases at V and 8 bases at J, with 22 bases in the middle. Germline CDR1 and CDR2: SGHRS and YFSETQ. This CDR3 has 16 amino acids. CDR3 sequence: CASSGDQGPGLDEQFF. In DNA, the CDR3 is TGCGCCAGCAGCGGGGACCAGGGACCCGGTTTGGATGAGCAGTTCTTC.

This clonotype was seen only a few times. This rearrangement joins TRBV28 to TRBJ1-1, with 7 bases that match TRBD1. CDR1 and CDR2 from the germline V gene are MDHEN and SYDVKM. The CDR3 is 15 amino acids. V lost 6 bases to trimming and J lost 2 bases; unmatched junction nucleotides: 9. The CDR3 sequence is CASSRPGQINTEAFF. Written as DNA, the CDR3 is TGTGCCAGCAGCCGCCCGGGACAGATAAACACTGAAGCTTTCTTT.

This clonotype was found a few times. V is TRBV27 and J is TRBJ2-5; TRBD2 matches at 8 bases. Germline CDR1 MNHEY, CDR2 SMNVEV (reference sequence). Losses at the gene ends were 0 bases for V and 5 bases for J; bases not matched to a gene: 8. This CDR3 has 16 residues. CDR3 amino acids: CASSLSFAGGLETQYF. CDR3 bases: TGTGCCAGCAGTTTATCGTTCGCGGGAGGCCTGGAGACCCAGTACTTC.

The chain links TRBV28 to TRBJ2-3; 8 nucleotides line up with TRBD1. Per the germline V gene, CDR1 is MDHEN and CDR2 is SYDVKM. This CDR3 comprises 16 residues. The J segment lost 4 bases and the V segment lost 3 bases, leaving 9 bases of the junction unmatched. The CDR3 nucleotides read TGTGCCAGCAGTTTTAGGGCCAGGGGGCGTGCAGATACGCAGTATTTT. Its translation: CASSFRARGRADTQYF.

This clonotype has a handful of counts. The chain links TRBV4-3 to TRBJ2-2, with a possible D match to TRBD2 (5 bases). Germline loops: CDR1 LGHNA, CDR2 YSLEER. V lost 4 bases, J lost 1 base, and 13 bases lay in between. The CDR3 runs 16 residues. The CDR3 DNA sequence: TGCGCCAGCAGCCCATTAGCGCAGGTGAACACCGGGGAGCTGTTTTTT. This translates into CASSPLAQVNTGELFF.

This chain joins TRBV11-2 and TRBJ2-5; TRBD1 matches at 7 bases. V dropped 2 bases and J dropped 2; count of bases not matched to a gene: 11. Germline CDR1 is SGHAT and CDR2 is FQNNGV. This CDR3 region has 17 residues. CDR3 DNA: TGTGCCAGCAGCTTACCCCTGGGACAGCTATTTCAAGAGACCCAGTACTTC. It encodes CASSLPLGQLFQETQYF.

The CDR3 nucleotides are TGCAGTGCCTTCCGGGACGGATCCTACGAGCAGTACTTC. Translating gives CSAFRDGSYEQYF. The rearrangement links TRBV20-1 to TRBJ2-7, with D possibly called TRBD1 or TRBD2 (5 bases each). Trimming cost V 6 bases and J 1 base, with 13 bases left between them. The CDR3 is 13 amino acids. Germline CDR1 DFQATT, CDR2 SNEGSKA (reference sequence).

The chain recombines TRBV6-2 or TRBV6-3 with TRBJ2-7; TRBD1 or TRBD2 may be the D gene (5 bases each). V lost 2 bases and J lost 3, with 11 bases in between. CDR1 and CDR2 from the germline V gene are MNHEY and SVGEGT. This CDR3 is 14 amino acids long. The CDR3 region has the DNA TGTGCCAGCAGTTACGGGGGTCCTGACTACGAGCAGTACTTC. Residues: CASSYGGPDYEQYF.